Sequencing of this T cell receptor (beta chain) was carried out in a study of T cell responses to AZD1222 COVID-19 vaccine. General study results and limits: Clonal diversity was possibly underestimated, and the donors were mostly white British, with more females.

TCRdb's table, derived via immunoSEQ multiplex PCR, lists solely in-frame clones and lacks some. Of more than 85,000 clones listed, approximately 90% are singletons. Remarks on this clone: Its target is unknown.

V was cut by 6 bases and J by 8 bases, with 16 bases left in between. The length of the CDR3 is 13 residues. The sequence came from an adult in good health. Sequencing used peripheral blood, obtained on day 0 of AZD1222 vaccination. The chain is built from TRBV12-3 or TRBV12-4 and TRBJ1-2; D is undetermined. The CDR3: CASSPRPSYGYTF. The CDR3, as DNA: TGTGCCAGCAGCCCCCGTCCCTCGTACGGCTACACCTTC.